These T cell receptor beta chains were read from a single sample in a study of regulatory T cells in long-lasting Graves disease. TCRdb re-called the multiplex PCR reads through MiXCR, storing one row per CDR3 protein. The repertoire holds 400,000 or so distinct CDR3 sequences, with less than 25% as singletons. The sample was peripheral blood mononuclear cells (PBMCs), taken when the disease was refractory, from a patient treated with antithyroid drugs. Every receptor here comes from a female donor with Graves disease. The conserved cysteine and the conserved F or W are not part of the CDR3 here. Rows give clone size only sometimes, using once, few, many, or a class for an expanded clone.

TRBV28,TRBJ2-3,NA,ASSFVNSAGDTQY
TRBV18,TRBJ1-2,few,ASSPNRDDGYT
TRBV19,TRBJ1-5,NA,ASSIYRGQGSNQPQH
TRBV2,TRBJ1-1,many,ASSDEGTTEAF
TRBV7-9,TRBJ2-7,few,ASSRDRGSYEQY
TRBV6-1,TRBJ2-2,few,ASSEYPQGGNGELF
TRBV2,TRBJ2-6,NA,ASRTGTGGYGANVLT
TRBV27,TRBJ1-6,NA,ASSLSGAAYNSPLH
TRBV27,TRBJ1-6,many,ASSFRTGNSPLH
TRBV28,TRBJ1-5,many,ASSLWGGASNQPQH
TRBV13,TRBJ2-1,NA,ASSPPPDPDEQF
TRBV6-2/TRBV6-3,TRBJ2-7,many,ASSSKAGTGGDEQY
TRBV6-5,TRBJ1-2,NA,ASSLDGILFYGYT
TRBV6-1,TRBJ1-2,few,ASSTGQGVDGYT
TRBV7-9,TRBJ2-5,few,ASSRLAGVSPETQY
TRBV5-5,TRBJ2-7,many,ASSLDVVGTEQY
TRBV5-6,TRBJ1-6,NA,ASSLVREPGPLH
TRBV28,TRBJ2-5,NA,ASSQGDYEGETRY
TRBV7-9,TRBJ1-2,few,ASSLVTGGQSYGYT
TRBV28,TRBJ2-5,many,ASSPTTSWGETQY
TRBV6-5,TRBJ1-2,few,ASSYDKNYGYT
TRBV20-1,TRBJ1-3,few,SAAGSHSGNTIY
TRBV19,TRBJ2-5,few,ASSIGGTGAQETQY
TRBV7-2,TRBJ2-7,many,ASSAGTGFSGIRSYEQY
TRBV6-2/TRBV6-3,TRBJ2-7,many,ASSWTGEAYEQY
TRBV7-9,TRBJ2-6,NA,ASSLGLTPNVLT